This passage covers 13 T cell receptor beta chains from one sample sequenced in a study of type 1 regulatory T cells. TCRdb redid the calling of the reads with MiXCR, one entry per CDR3 protein. Among roughly 62,000 distinct CDR3 sequences, 62% were seen once, and the ten largest hold approximately 1.8%. Their antigens remain unidentified. Sequenced sample: cultured non-Tr1 T cells, either the whole culture or a sorted T cell fraction (not recorded which). These receptors came from a human donor in good health.

V and J are TRBV27 and TRBJ1-3, with D possibly being TRBD1 (6 bases). The CDR3 totals 15 residues. CDR1 is MNHEY and CDR2 is SMNVEV in the germline V gene (reference sequence). V was cut by 5 bases and J by 2 bases, with 13 bases left in between. The CDR3 DNA follows: TGTGCCAGCAGTCTAACAGGGCGGACTGGAAACACCATATATTTT. Its protein product is CASSLTGRTGNTIYF.

V gene TRBV6-5 combines with J gene TRBJ2-1; 9 bases are a match to TRBD2. The CDR3 length is 15 residues. V dropped 2 bases and J dropped 5; count of bases not matched to a gene: 4. The germline CDR1 and CDR2 sequences are MNHEY and SVGAGI. The CDR3 protein is CASSYEASGNNEQFF. The CDR3 DNA follows: TGTGCCAGCAGTTACGAGGCTAGCGGGAACAATGAGCAGTTCTTC.

The chain carries TRBV20-1 and TRBJ1-3, with D possibly matching TRBD1 (6 bases). The germline V and J ends were trimmed by 4 bases and 4 bases, with 20 bases remaining between them. Looked up from germline, CDR1 is DFQATT and CDR2 is SNEGSKA (reference sequence). This CDR3 has 16 amino acids. The CDR3: CSATQGGPASGNTIYF. CDR3 nucleotides: TGCAGTGCTACCCAAGGGGGTCCAGCCTCGGGAAACACCATATATTTT.

The V gene is TRBV5-1, the J gene TRBJ2-3; perhaps TRBD2 as D (6 bases). The length of the CDR3 is 14 residues. Germline V lookup: CDR1 SGHRS, CDR2 YFSETQ. Trimming pared 7 bases from V and 0 bases from J, leaving 12 bases between. In DNA, the CDR3 is TGCGCCAGCGAGACTAGGCCGAGCACAGATACGCAGTATTTT. Its translation is CASETRPSTDTQYF.

V usage is TRBV12-3 or TRBV12-4 and J usage is TRBJ2-5; no reliable D call. There are 13 residues in the CDR3. V was clipped by 3 bases and J by 5 bases, with 10 bases between them. CDR3: CASSFSVGETQYF. The DNA of the CDR3 is TGTGCCAGCAGTTTTTCCGTCGGCGAGACCCAGTACTTC.

This chain connects TRBV6-2 or TRBV6-3 to TRBJ1-2, with D possibly being TRBD1 (5 bases). Germline V gene sequence: CDR1 MNHEY, CDR2 SVGEGT. The CDR3 runs 13 residues. Deletions cut 5 bases from V and 8 bases from J, with 15 bases between. The CDR3 here is CASSRPGYEGYTF. In nucleotides, the CDR3 is TGTGCCAGCAGTCGCCCAGGGTATGAAGGCTACACCTTC.

The gene calls are TRBV7-8 and TRBJ2-5, with D hard to call. V shed 1 base and J shed 7 bases, with 22 bases lying between them. CDR1 is SGHVS, CDR2 FQNEAQ, per germline. The CDR3 extends over 17 amino acids. The CDR3 spells CASSLEAPASRKGTQYF. For the CDR3, the DNA is TGTGCCAGCAGCTTAGAGGCCCCGGCTTCGAGGAAAGGGACCCAGTACTTC.

This chain joins TRBV20-1 and TRBJ1-5; D ambiguous. This CDR3 is built from 12 residues. Germline V gives CDR1 DFQATT, CDR2 SNEGSKA (reference sequence). V lost 0 bases to trimming and J lost 7 bases, with 7 bases between them. The CDR3 DNA is TGCAGTGCTAGAGAAGTTGGCCAGCCCCAGCATTTT. As protein: CSAREVGQPQHF.

The J gene is TRBJ2-3, the V gene TRBV28; 11 bases are shared with TRBD2. The trim removed 8 bases at V and 3 bases at J, leaving 4 bases unmatched. This CDR3 is 14 amino acids long. Germline V gene data show CDR1 as MDHEN and CDR2 as SYDVKM. The CDR3 sequence: CASVTSGSTDTQYF. The CDR3 DNA reads as TGTGCCAGCGTCACTAGCGGGAGTACAGATACGCAGTATTTT.

This clonotype was picked up a small number of times. This rearrangement joins TRBV12-3 or TRBV12-4 to TRBJ2-7; D uncertain. V was shortened by 5 bases and J by 0 bases, with 11 bases between the two germline ends. The CDR3 is 14 residues long. CDR3 sequence reads: CASSPQQISYEQYF. The CDR3 DNA follows: TGTGCCAGCAGTCCTCAACAGATCTCCTACGAGCAGTACTTC.

The chain combines TRBV6-2 or TRBV6-3 with TRBJ2-1; TRBD1 aligns across 10 bases. CDR1 is MNHEY, CDR2 SVGEGT, per germline. V dropped 8 bases and J dropped 8; count of bases not matched to a gene: 18. This CDR3 spans 17 amino acids. CDR3 in amino acids: CASQDPSGTGVLYEQFF. In DNA form, the CDR3 reads TGTGCCAGCCAAGATCCCTCGGGGACAGGGGTCTTATATGAGCAGTTCTTC.

The V gene is TRBV7-2, the J gene TRBJ1-2; 8 positions match TRBD1. V lost 5 bases and J lost 3; bases outside the gene matches: 5. Per germline, CDR1 SGHTA and CDR2 FQGNSA. The CDR3 consists of 14 residues. The CDR3 loop is CASSPKGQDYGYTF. The CDR3 coding sequence is TGTGCCAGCAGCCCGAAGGGACAGGACTATGGCTACACCTTC.

This chain connects TRBV19 to TRBJ2-7, with 8 bases lining up with TRBD1. The V segment lost 8 bases and the J segment 0 bases; nucleotides outside the gene matches: 6. The CDR3 extends over 14 amino acids. From germline, CDR1 is LNHDA and CDR2 SQIVND (reference sequence). CDR3 amino acids: CASANTGGSYEQYF. For the CDR3, the DNA is TGTGCCAGTGCGAACACAGGGGGCTCCTACGAGCAGTACTTC.